This TCR beta chain comes out of a study of T cell repertoires in cytomegalovirus infection. Study-level background: Through public TCR beta signatures, both CMV infection and matching HLA type were indicated.

Study-level results: HLA-C-restricted, CMV-specific TCR beta clonotypes were dominant ex vivo. Using cumulative public TCR beta family frequency, the authors identified those who carried CMV together with the relevant HLA.

A note on this clonotype: Its antigen is unidentified.

This CDR3 is 16 amino acids long. V lost 5 bases to trimming and J lost 3 bases, with 19 bases between them. Germline CDR1 is LNHDA and CDR2 is SQIVND (reference sequence). Using its own MiXCR run on the reads, TCRdb lists one record per CDR3 protein. The sample has some 400,000 distinct CDR3 sequences; approximately 32% are singletons. The chain is built from TRBV19 and TRBJ2-5, with D possibly called TRBD1 or TRBD2 (5 bases each). The sequence came from a human donor in good health (CMV status not recorded). Some clones in this sample may be carry-over from other donors' samples. Specimen: PBMCs. The CDR3 here is CASSRTGTGSEETQYF. DNA of the CDR3: TGTGCCAGTAGTCGTACCGGGACGGGTAGTGAAGAGACCCAGTACTTC.